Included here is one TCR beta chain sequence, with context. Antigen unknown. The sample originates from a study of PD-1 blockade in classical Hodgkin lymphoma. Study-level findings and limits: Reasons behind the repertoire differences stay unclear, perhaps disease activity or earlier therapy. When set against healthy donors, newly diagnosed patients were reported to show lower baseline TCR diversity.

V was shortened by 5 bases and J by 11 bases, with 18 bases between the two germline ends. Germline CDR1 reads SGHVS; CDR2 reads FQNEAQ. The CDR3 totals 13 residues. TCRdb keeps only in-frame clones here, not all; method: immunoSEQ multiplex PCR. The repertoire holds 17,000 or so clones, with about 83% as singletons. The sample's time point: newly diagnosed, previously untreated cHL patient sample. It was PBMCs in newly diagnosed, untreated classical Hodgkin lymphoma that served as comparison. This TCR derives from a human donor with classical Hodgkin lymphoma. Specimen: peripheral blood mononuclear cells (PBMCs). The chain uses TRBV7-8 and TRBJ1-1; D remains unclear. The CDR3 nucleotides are TGTGCCAGCAGCCCCGTGGGCCAACACGGGGCTTTCTTT. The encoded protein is CASSPVGQHGAFF.